This T cell receptor (beta chain) is drawn from a study of identical twins. General study results and limits: Abundant cord blood beta clonotypes carried fewer insertions; memory repertoires showed none.

V dropped 0 bases and J dropped 4 bases, with 4 bases sitting between them. The germline CDR1 and CDR2 sequences are MGHDK and SYGVNS. This CDR3 has 12 amino acids. In TCRdb, the 5' RACE reads were re-called with MiXCR into one record per CDR3 protein. The sample has 600,000 to 800,000 distinct CDR3 sequences, approximately 21% seen once. As for this clonotype: Its target is unknown.

The same sample was also used in a study of T cells expressing NK-cell markers. From that second work: In a handful of donors, dominant clonotypes made up about 28.3-65% of CD3+CD56-NKG2C+ cells.

The sample comprised PBMCs. The chain joins TRBV25-1 to TRBJ2-7, with D uncertain. This TCR derives from a woman aged 18-29 years in good health. The CDR3: CASSEYAYEQYF. DNA of the CDR3: TGTGCCAGCAGTGAATATGCGTACGAGCAGTACTTC.